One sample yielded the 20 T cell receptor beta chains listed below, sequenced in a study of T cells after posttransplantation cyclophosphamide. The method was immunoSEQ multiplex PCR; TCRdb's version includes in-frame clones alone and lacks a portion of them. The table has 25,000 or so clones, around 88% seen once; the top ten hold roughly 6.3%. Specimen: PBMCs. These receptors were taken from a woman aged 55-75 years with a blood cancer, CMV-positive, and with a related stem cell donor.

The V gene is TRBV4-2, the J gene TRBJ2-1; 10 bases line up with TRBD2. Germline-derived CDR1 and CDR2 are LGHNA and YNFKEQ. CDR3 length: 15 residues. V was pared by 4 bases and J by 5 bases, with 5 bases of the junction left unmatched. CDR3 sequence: CASSPLAGSHNEQFF. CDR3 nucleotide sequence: TGTGCCAGCAGCCCACTAGCGGGGTCCCACAATGAGCAGTTCTTC.

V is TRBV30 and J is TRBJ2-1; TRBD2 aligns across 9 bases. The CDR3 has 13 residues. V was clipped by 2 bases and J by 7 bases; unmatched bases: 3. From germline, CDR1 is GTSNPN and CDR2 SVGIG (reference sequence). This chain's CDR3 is CAWSQAGGNEQFF. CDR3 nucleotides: TGTGCCTGGAGTCAAGCGGGAGGTAATGAGCAGTTCTTC.

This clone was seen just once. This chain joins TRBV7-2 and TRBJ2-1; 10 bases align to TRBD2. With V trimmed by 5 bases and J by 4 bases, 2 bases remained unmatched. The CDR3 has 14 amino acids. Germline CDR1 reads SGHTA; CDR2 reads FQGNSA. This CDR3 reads CASSKGLAYNEQFF. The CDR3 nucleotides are TGTGCCAGCAGCAAGGGACTAGCGTACAATGAGCAGTTCTTC.

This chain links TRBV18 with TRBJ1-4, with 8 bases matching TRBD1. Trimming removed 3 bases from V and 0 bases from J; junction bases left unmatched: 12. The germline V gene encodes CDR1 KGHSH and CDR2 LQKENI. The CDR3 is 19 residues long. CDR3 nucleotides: TGTGCCAGCTCACCGGTGGCAGGGGGCTTCCTAGCAACTAATGAAAAACTGTTTTTT. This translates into CASSPVAGGFLATNEKLFF.

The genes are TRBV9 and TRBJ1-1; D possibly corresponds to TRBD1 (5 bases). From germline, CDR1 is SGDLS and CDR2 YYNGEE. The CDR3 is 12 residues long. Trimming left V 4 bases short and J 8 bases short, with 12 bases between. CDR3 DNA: TGTGCCAGCAGCCTGGATGGGGGGGAAGCTTTCTTT. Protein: CASSLDGGEAFF.

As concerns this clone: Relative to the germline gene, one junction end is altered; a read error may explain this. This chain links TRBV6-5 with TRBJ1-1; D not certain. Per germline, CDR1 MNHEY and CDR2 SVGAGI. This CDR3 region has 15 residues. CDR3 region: CAGSYEATEDTEAFF. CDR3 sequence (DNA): TGTGCCGGCAGTTACGAGGCAACGGAGGACACTGAAGCTTTCTTT.

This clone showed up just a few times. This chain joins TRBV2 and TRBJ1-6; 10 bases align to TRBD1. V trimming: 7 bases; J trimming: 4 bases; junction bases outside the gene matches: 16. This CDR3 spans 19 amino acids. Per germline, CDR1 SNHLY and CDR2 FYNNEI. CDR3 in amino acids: CASTSLKRGQGPYNSPLHF. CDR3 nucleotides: TGTGCCAGCACGAGCTTAAAGCGGGGACAGGGGCCTTATAATTCACCCCTCCACTTT.

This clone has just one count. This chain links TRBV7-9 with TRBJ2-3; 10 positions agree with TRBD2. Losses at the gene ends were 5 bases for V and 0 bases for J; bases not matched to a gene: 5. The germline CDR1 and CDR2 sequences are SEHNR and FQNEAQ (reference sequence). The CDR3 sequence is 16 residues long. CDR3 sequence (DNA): TGTGCCAGCAGCCGCGGACTAGCGGAAAGCACAGATACGCAGTATTTT. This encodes CASSRGLAESTDTQYF.

Here the CDR3 reads CASSVGGRSLEQFF. As DNA, the CDR3 is TGTGCCAGCAGCGTAGGGGGGAGGAGCCTTGAGCAGTTCTTC. The chain is built from TRBV9 and TRBJ2-1; the D gene is possibly TRBD2 (6 bases). The CDR3 runs to 14 residues. V lost 0 bases and J lost 9, with 13 bases in between. Germline V gene lookup returns CDR1 SGDLS and CDR2 YYNGEE.

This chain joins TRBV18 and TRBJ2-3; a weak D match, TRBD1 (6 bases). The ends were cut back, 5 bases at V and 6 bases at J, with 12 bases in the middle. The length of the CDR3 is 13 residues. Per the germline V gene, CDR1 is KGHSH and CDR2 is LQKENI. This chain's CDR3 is CASSVNRADTQYF. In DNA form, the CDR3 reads TGTGCCAGCTCAGTAAACAGGGCGGATACGCAGTATTTT.

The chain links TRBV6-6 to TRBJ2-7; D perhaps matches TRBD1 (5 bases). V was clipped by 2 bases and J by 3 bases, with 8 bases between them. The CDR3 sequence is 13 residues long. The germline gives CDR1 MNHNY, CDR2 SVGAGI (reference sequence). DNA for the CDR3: TGTGCCAGCAGTTACAGGCAGGGCTACGAGCAGTACTTC. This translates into CASSYRQGYEQYF.

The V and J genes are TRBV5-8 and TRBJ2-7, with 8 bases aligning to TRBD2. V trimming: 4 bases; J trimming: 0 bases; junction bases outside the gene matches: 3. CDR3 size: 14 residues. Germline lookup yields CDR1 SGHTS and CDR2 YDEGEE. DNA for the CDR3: TGTGCCAGCAGCCGTAGCGGGACCTCCTACGAGCAGTACTTC. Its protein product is CASSRSGTSYEQYF.

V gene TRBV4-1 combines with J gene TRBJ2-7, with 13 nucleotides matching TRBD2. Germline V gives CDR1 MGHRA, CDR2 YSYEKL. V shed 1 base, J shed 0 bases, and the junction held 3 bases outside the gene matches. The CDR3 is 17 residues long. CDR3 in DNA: TGCGCCAGCAGCCAAGGGGGACTAGCGGGAACCTCCTACGAGCAGTACTTC. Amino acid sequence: CASSQGGLAGTSYEQYF.

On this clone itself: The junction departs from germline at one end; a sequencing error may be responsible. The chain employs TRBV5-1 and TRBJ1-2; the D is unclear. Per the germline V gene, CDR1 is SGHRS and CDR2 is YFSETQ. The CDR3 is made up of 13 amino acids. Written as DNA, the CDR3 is TGCGCCAGCAGCTTGGACGTTAACTATGGCCACACCTTC. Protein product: CASSLDVNYGHTF.

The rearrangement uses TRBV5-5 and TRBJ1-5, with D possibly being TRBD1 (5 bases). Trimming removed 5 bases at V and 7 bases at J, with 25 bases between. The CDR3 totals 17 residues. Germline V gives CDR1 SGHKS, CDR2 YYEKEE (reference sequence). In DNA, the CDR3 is TGTGCCAGCAGATCTACAGACAGACTAGCTTCAGGCCAGCCCCAGCATTTT. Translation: CASRSTDRLASGQPQHF.

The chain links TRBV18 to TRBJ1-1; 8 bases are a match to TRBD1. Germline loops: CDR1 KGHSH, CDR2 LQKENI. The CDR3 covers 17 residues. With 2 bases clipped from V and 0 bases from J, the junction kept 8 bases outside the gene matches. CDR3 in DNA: TGTGCCAGCTCACCAGGACAGGGAACCCTCATGAACACTGAAGCTTTCTTT. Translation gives CASSPGQGTLMNTEAFF.

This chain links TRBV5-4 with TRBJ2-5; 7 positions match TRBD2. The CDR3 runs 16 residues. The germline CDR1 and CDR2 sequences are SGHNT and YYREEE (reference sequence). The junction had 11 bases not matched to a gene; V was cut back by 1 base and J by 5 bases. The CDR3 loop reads CASSLPGSGTGETQYF. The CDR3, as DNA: TGTGCCAGCAGCTTGCCGGGAAGCGGGACGGGGGAGACCCAGTACTTC.

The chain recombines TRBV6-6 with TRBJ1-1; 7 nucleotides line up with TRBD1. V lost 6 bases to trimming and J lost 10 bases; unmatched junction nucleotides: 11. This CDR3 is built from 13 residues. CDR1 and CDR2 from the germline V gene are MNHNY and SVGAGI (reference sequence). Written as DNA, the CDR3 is TGTGCCAGCAGCACCGGACAGGTCCCTGTAGCTTTCTTT. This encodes CASSTGQVPVAFF.

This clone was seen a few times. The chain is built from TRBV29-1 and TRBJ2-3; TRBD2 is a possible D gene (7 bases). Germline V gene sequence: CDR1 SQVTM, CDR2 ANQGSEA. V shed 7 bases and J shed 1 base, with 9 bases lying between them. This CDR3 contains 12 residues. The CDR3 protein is CSGEGGTDTQYF. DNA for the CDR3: TGCAGCGGGGAGGGGGGCACAGATACGCAGTATTTT.

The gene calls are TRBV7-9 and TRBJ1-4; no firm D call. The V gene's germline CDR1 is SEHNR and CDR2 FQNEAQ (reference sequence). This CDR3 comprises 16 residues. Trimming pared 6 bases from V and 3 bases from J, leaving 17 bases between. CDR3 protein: CASSSGKTGSNEKLFF. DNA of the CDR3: TGTGCCAGCAGTTCGGGGAAGACGGGCTCTAATGAAAAACTGTTTTTT.